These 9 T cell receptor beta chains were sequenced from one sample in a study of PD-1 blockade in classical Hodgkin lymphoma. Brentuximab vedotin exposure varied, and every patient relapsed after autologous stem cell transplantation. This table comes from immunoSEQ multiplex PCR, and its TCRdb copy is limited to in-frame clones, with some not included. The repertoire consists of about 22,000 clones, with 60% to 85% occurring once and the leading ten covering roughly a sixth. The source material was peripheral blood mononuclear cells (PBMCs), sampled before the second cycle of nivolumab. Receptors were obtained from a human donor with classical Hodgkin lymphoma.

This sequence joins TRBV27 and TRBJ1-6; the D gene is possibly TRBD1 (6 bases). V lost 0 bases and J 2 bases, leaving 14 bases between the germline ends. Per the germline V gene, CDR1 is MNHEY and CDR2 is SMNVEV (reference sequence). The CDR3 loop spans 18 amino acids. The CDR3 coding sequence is TGTGCCAGCAGTTTATCAGTGTTGGGGGACACCTATAATTCACCCCTCCACTTT. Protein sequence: CASSLSVLGDTYNSPLHF.

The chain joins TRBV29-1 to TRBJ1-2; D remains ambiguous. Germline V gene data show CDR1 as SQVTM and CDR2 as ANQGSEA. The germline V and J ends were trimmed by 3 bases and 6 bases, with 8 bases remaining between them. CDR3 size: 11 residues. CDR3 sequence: CSVDLGDGYTF. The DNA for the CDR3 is TGCAGCGTTGATTTAGGTGATGGCTACACCTTC.

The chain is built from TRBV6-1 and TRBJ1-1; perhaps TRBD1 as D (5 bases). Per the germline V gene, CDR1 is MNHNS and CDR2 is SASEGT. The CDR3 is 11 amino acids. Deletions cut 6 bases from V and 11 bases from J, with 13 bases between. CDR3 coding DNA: TGTGCCAGCAGCCAGGGCCCAGTGGCTTTCTTT. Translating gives CASSQGPVAFF.

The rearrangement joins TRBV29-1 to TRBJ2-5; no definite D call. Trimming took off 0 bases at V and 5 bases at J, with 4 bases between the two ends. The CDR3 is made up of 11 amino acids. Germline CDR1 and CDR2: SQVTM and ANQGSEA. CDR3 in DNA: TGCAGCGTTGAAGATCTTGAGACCCAGTACTTC. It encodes CSVEDLETQYF.

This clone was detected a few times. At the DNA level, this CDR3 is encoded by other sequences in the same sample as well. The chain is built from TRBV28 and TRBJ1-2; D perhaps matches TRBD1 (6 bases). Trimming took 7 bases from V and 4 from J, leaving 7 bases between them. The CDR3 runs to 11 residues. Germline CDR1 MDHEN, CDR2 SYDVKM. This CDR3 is CASTRGYGYTF. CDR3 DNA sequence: TGTGCCAGCACCAGGGGCTATGGCTACACCTTC.

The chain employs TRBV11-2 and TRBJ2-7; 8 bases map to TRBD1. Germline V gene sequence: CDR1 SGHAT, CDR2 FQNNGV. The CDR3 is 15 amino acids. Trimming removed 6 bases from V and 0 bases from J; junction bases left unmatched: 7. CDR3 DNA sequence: TGTGCCAGCAGGTTGACGACAGGGGACTCCTACGAGCAGTACTTC. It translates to CASRLTTGDSYEQYF. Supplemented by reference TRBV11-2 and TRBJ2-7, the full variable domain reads EAGVAQSPRYKIIEKRQSVAFWCNPISGHATLYWYQQILGQGPKLLIQFQNNGVVDDSQLPKDRFSAERLKGVDSTLKIQPAKLEDSAVYLCASRLTTGDSYEQYFGPGTRLTVT.

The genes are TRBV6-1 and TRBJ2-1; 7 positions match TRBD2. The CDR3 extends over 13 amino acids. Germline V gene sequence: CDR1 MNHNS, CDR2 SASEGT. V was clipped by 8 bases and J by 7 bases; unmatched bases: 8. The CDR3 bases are TGTGCCAGCTATCGCGGGAGAGGAAATGAGCAGTTCTTC. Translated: CASYRGRGNEQFF.

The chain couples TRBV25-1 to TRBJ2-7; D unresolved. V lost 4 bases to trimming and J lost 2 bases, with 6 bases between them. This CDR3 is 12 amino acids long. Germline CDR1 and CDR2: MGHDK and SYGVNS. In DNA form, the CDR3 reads TGTGCCAGCAGTGTATACGCCTACGAGCAGTACTTC. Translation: CASSVYAYEQYF.

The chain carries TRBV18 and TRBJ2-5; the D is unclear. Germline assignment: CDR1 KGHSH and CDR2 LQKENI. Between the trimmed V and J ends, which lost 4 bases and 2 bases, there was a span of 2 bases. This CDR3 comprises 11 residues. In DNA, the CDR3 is TGTGCCAGCTCACTACAAGAGACCCAGTACTTC. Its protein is CASSLQETQYF. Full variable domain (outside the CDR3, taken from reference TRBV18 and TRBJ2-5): NAGVMQNPRHLVRRRGQEARLRCSPMKGHSHVYWYRQLPEEGLKFMVYLQKENIIDESGMPKERFSAEFPKEGPSILRIQQVVRGDSAAYFCASSLQETQYFGPGTRLLVL.